These T cell receptor beta chains were read from a single sample in a study of T cells in Graves' hyperthyroidism and ophthalmopathy. TCRdb itself ran the multiplex PCR reads through MiXCR, one entry per CDR3 protein. This table holds approximately 400,000 distinct CDR3 sequences, about 18% found once. The sequenced sample was blood. The receptors originated from a man younger than 35 with Graves' ophthalmopathy. CDR3s include the opening cysteine and the closing phenylalanine or tryptophan. A D gene is named only where the DNA matches it firmly. Part of the rows lack a size; the others show once, few, many or a class for expanded clones.

abundance | j_gene | v_gene | d_gene | CDR3nt | CDR3aa
NA | TRBJ2-7 | TRBV29-1 | NA | TGCAGCGAGGGAGGACAGTCCTACGAGCAGTACTTC | CSEGGQSYEQYF
NA | TRBJ1-4 | TRBV19 | NA | TGTGCCAGTGCTTTCAGGGACACTAATGAAAAACTGTTTTTT | CASAFRDTNEKLFF
few | TRBJ2-3 | TRBV9 | NA | TGTGCCAGCAGCACCCAACCCACTTACACAGATACGCAGTATTTT | CASSTQPTYTDTQYF
few | TRBJ1-5 | TRBV28 | NA | TGTGCCAGCAGTTTTCCGGGTAATAGCAATCAGCCCCAGCATTTT | CASSFPGNSNQPQHF
NA | TRBJ1-1 | TRBV10-3 | NA | TGTGCCATCAGTGCACAGGAGAACACTGAAGCTTTCTTT | CAISAQENTEAFF
many | TRBJ2-7 | TRBV28 | NA | TGTGCCAGCAGTTTAGGAGGGGGCAAAACCGAGCAGTACTTC | CASSLGGGKTEQYF
few | TRBJ1-4 | TRBV5-1 | NA | TGCGCCAGCAGCCCCTTAGGGGGGGGGGTTGAAAAACTGTTTTTT | CASSPLGGGVEKLFF
many | TRBJ2-4 | TRBV15 | TRBD1 | TGTGCCACCAGCCGCGGAACGGGACAGGGATTAGCCAAAAACATTCAGTACTTC | CATSRGTGQGLAKNIQYF
few | TRBJ1-5 | TRBV3-1 | NA | TGTGCCAGCAGCGTCGGGTGGAATCAGCCCCAGCATTTT | CASSVGWNQPQHF
NA | TRBJ2-3 | TRBV6-1 | NA | TGTGCCAGCAGTACCCAAACAGATACGCAGTATTTT | CASSTQTDTQYF
many | TRBJ2-7 | TRBV20-1 | NA | TGCAGTGCTAGAGATCAGGCAGTGGCCCACGAGCAGTACTTC | CSARDQAVAHEQYF
few | TRBJ2-3 | TRBV27 | NA | TGTGCCAGCAGTTTGATGGACTACACTACGCAGTATTTT | CASSLMDYTTQYF
NA | TRBJ1-2 | TRBV14 | NA | TGTGCCAGCAGCCTCGGGGGCCCGACCGCCTATGGCTACACCTTC | CASSLGGPTAYGYTF
many | TRBJ1-2 | TRBV7-2 | NA | TGTGCCAGCAGCTCGAAGGGGGGATATGGCTACACCTTC | CASSSKGGYGYTF
NA | TRBJ1-5 | TRBV18 | NA | TGTGCCAGCTCACCCCAGGGAGTCTATGGCAATCAGCCCCAGCATTTT | CASSPQGVYGNQPQHF
many | TRBJ2-7 | TRBV27 | TRBD2 | TGTGCCAGCAGTTTATCTCTCCCCCTCAGCGGGGCTACGTACGAGCAGTACTTC | CASSLSLPLSGATYEQYF
many | TRBJ1-2 | TRBV3-1 | NA | TGTGCCAGCCTTCCCTCGGGGGGCGCGGATGGCTACACCTTC | CASLPSGGADGYTF
many | TRBJ1-1 | TRBV12-3/TRBV12-4 | NA | TGTGCCAGCAGGCGGGGTAGGAACACTGAAGCTTTCTTT | CASRRGRNTEAFF
few | TRBJ1-6 | TRBV4-1 | NA | TGCGCCAGCAGCCAAGAGACGCGACAGCCCGATTCACCCCTCCACTTT | CASSQETRQPDSPLHF
NA | TRBJ2-3 | TRBV5-1 | NA | TGCGCCAGCAGCTTGGAAGGACAGAACACAGATACGCAGTATTTT | CASSLEGQNTDTQYF
many | TRBJ1-2 | TRBV24-1 | NA | TGTGCCACCAGTGGAAATCGGGACGGGGCTCGTGGCTACACCTTC | CATSGNRDGARGYTF
NA | TRBJ2-1 | TRBV6-4 | NA | TGTGCCAGCAGTGACACAAGTACGGGTCTTTACAATGAGCAGTTCTTC | CASSDTSTGLYNEQFF
NA | TRBJ2-5 | TRBV9 | NA | TGTGCCAGCAGCGTAGCTCCCCGTCCAGAGGAGACCCAGTACTTC | CASSVAPRPEETQYF
NA | TRBJ1-5 | TRBV12-3/TRBV12-4 | NA | TGTGCCAGCAGTTTTGGGGATCAGCCCCAGCATTTT | CASSFGDQPQHF
NA | TRBJ2-7 | TRBV28 | TRBD1 | TGTGCCAGCCAACTGAGGACAGGGGACTACGAGCAGTACTTC | CASQLRTGDYEQYF
few | TRBJ2-2 | TRBV20-1 | TRBD2 | TGCAGTGCTAGAGGACTAGCGGGGGTCGGGGAGCTGTTTTTT | CSARGLAGVGELFF
many | TRBJ2-7 | TRBV18 | NA | TGTGCCAGCTCACCTGGGCAGTCAGACTACGAGCAGTACTTC | CASSPGQSDYEQYF
many | TRBJ1-1 | TRBV3-1 | NA | TGTGCCAGCAGCCTCCAGGGACTTGAAGCTTTCTTT | CASSLQGLEAFF
many | TRBJ1-1 | TRBV5-1 | NA | TGCGCCAGCAGTACCTGGGGGCGAGGCACTGAAGCTTTCTTT | CASSTWGRGTEAFF
NA | TRBJ2-5 | TRBV7-9 | TRBD2 | TGTGCCAGCAGTCGGGACTCTAGCGGGGGGTCGGAGGAGACCCAGTACTTC | CASSRDSSGGSEETQYF
few | TRBJ2-7 | TRBV15 | NA | TGTGCCACCAGCAGAGACCTTACCTACGAGCAGTACTTC | CATSRDLTYEQYF
many | TRBJ2-3 | TRBV5-1 | NA | TGCGCCAGCAGCTTCGAAGGGAGTAATACGCAGTATTTT | CASSFEGSNTQYF
NA | TRBJ2-2 | TRBV24-1 | NA | TGTGCCATCGAACGGAGTAAAGCCGGGGAGCTGTTTTTT | CAIERSKAGELFF
many | TRBJ2-1 | TRBV20-1 | TRBD2 | TGCAGTGCTAGAGAGAAACTAGCGGGGTCCTACAATGAGCAGTTCTTC | CSAREKLAGSYNEQFF
few | TRBJ2-7 | TRBV7-9 | NA | TGTGCCAGCAGCGGTCAGTACTGGGTGCAGTACTTC | CASSGQYWVQYF
few | TRBJ2-5 | TRBV6-5 | NA | TGTGCCAGCAGTTACGGAGGGGGGGAGACCCAGTACTTC | CASSYGGGETQYF
many | TRBJ2-5 | TRBV11-1 | NA | TGTGCCAGCAGCTTAGCGCAGGGGTGGTACGAGACCCAGTACTTC | CASSLAQGWYETQYF
many | TRBJ1-5 | TRBV28 | NA | TGTGCCAGCAGTCCCCCAGACAGAAGCAATCAGCCCCAGCATTTT | CASSPPDRSNQPQHF
few | TRBJ2-6 | TRBV20-1 | NA | TGCAGTGCTAGAGGCAGCTCAACTGGGGCCAACGTCCTGACTTTC | CSARGSSTGANVLTF
NA | TRBJ1-2 | TRBV2 | NA | TGTGCCAGCACCCCGCGGGATCAGGGGACTCCATATGGCTACACCTTC | CASTPRDQGTPYGYTF
few | TRBJ1-5 | TRBV6-2/TRBV6-3 | TRBD1 | TGTGCCAGCAGTAACCGGGACAGCTGGAATCAGCCCCAGCATTTT | CASSNRDSWNQPQHF
many | TRBJ2-1 | TRBV7-9 | NA | TGTGCCAGCAGCTCTATCGGATTCAATGAGCAGTTCTTC | CASSSIGFNEQFF
many | TRBJ1-5 | TRBV20-1 | TRBD1 | TGCAGTGCTAGTCGGACAGGGACGGATCAGCCCCAGCATTTT | CSASRTGTDQPQHF
NA | TRBJ1-4 | TRBV25-1 | NA | TGTGCCAGCATCTCCTCCGACAGGTCTAATGAAAAACTGTTTTTT | CASISSDRSNEKLFF
NA | TRBJ1-1 | TRBV5-5 | NA | TGTGCCAGCAGTTCCCCGTCCCACGCTTTGACTGAAGCTTTCTTT | CASSSPSHALTEAFF
many | TRBJ1-1 | TRBV12-3/TRBV12-4 | TRBD1 | TGTGCCAGCAGTGATGGCTGGACAGGGGGTTTAATAACTTTCTTT | CASSDGWTGGLITFF
NA | TRBJ2-1 | TRBV7-9 | TRBD2 | TGTGCCAGCAGCCACCCCACCCGGGGCGGGGGGGCGTATCTGACCTACAATGAGCAGTTCTTC | CASSHPTRGGGAYLTYNEQFF
few | TRBJ1-5 | TRBV2 | NA | TGTGCCAGCAAGGTCAGGGGAGGTCAGCCCCAGCATTTT | CASKVRGGQPQHF
few | TRBJ1-1 | TRBV4-1 | NA | TGCGCCAGCAGCCAGGAAGGCACAGGCGGCCCTGAAGCTTTCTTT | CASSQEGTGGPEAFF